Given below is one T cell receptor (beta chain) in context. The sample belongs to a study of blood T cell repertoires in COVID-19. Background on the study: Both acute and convalescent COVID-19 samples were obtained from the United States, Italy and Spain. T cells, B-cell-depleted T cells, or PBMCs provided the cDNA or gDNA that served as material.

Trimming shortened V by 9 bases and J by 0 bases, and 9 bases separated the two germline ends. This CDR3 is 12 amino acids long. Cohorts were based on clinical histories the participants reported. In the original processing: Reference gene primer amplification gave nucleated cell count estimates. The protocol was immunoSEQ multiplex PCR, while the TCRdb copy is restricted to in-frame clones and leaves out a portion. That table supplies the V and J calls and clone size; D and trimming were determined from the DNA. There are around 380,000 clones in the sample; over 75% occur only once, and 1.3% lies in the top ten.

Sequenced: PBMCs or T cells enriched from blood (not recorded which). This clonotype was sampled from a man under 40 who had recovered from COVID-19. The gene calls are TRBV5-3 and TRBJ1-2; no firm D call. TRBV5-3 is an ORF for which the function is uncertain. CDR3 residues: CAKRGSNYGYTF. In nucleotides, the CDR3 is TGTGCCAAACGAGGATCTAACTATGGCTACACCTTC.